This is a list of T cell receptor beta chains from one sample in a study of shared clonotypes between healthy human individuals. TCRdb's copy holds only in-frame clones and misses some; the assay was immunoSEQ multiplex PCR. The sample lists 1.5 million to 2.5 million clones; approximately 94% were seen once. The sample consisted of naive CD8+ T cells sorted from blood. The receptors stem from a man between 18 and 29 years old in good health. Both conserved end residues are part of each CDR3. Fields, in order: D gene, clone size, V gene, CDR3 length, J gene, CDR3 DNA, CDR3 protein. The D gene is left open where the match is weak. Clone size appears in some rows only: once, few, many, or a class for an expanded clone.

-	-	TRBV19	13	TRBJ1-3	TGTGCCAGTCGGCCGGGGGCTGGAAACACCATATATTTT	CASRPGAGNTIYF
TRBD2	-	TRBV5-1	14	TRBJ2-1	TGCGCCAGCAGTCAGTCGGGAGGGTTTAATGAGCAGTTCTTC	CASSQSGGFNEQFF
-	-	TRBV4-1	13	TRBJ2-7	TGCGCCAGCAGCCAAGAACAGACCTACGAGCAGTACTTC	CASSQEQTYEQYF
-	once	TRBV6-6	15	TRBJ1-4	TGTGCCAGCAGTTTCCGATATGCAACTAATGAAAAACTGTTTTTT	CASSFRYATNEKLFF
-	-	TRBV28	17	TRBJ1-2	TGTGCCAGCAGTTCCTTACATTGGGGCCCACACGTAGATGGCTACACCTTC	CASSSLHWGPHVDGYTF
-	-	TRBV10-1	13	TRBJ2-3	TGCGCCAGCAGATACATTAGCACAGATACGCAGTATTTT	CASRYISTDTQYF
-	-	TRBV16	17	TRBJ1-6	TGTGCCAGCAGCCAATCTATGGACAGCTCCTATAATTCACCCCTCCACTTT	CASSQSMDSSYNSPLHF
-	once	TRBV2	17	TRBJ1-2	TGTGCCAGCAGTGATGAGGGCAGGGCCGGCGCAAACTATGGCTACACCTTC	CASSDEGRAGANYGYTF
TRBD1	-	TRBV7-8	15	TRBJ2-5	TGTGCCAGCAGCCGCTGGGACAGGGACGGAGAGACCCAGTACTTC	CASSRWDRDGETQYF
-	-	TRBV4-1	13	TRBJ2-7	TGCGCCAGCAGCGTAACGGCCTCCTACGAGCAGTACTTC	CASSVTASYEQYF
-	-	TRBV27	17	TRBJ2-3	TGTGCCAGCAGTTGGGGCCGGGGGAGCGGACCCACAGATACGCAGTATTTT	CASSWGRGSGPTDTQYF
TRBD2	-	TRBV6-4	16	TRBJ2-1	TGTGCCAGCTTCCCGCTTCAACTAGCGGGAGAAGGAGAGCAGTTCTTC	CASFPLQLAGEGEQFF
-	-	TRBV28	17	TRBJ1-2	TGTGCCAGCAGTTTAGCGTCAGGGGACCCTAGGGACTATGGCTACACCTTC	CASSLASGDPRDYGYTF
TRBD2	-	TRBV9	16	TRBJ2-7	TGTGCCAGCAGCGTAGACAGTCTAGCGGGAGCCTACGAGCAGTACTTC	CASSVDSLAGAYEQYF
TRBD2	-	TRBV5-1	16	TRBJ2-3	TGCGCCAGCACCCCGACTAGCGGGGGGTCCACAGATACGCAGTATTTT	CASTPTSGGSTDTQYF
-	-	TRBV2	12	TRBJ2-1	TGTGCCAGCTTACAGGGTTACAATGAGCAGTTCTTC	CASLQGYNEQFF
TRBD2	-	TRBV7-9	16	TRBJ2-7	TGTGCCAGCAGCCCTGGGACTAGCGGGGCAGCGTGGGAGCAGTACTTC	CASSPGTSGAAWEQYF
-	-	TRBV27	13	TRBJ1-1	TGTGCCAGCAGTTTCGGGGGCACCACTGAAGCTTTCTTT	CASSFGGTTEAFF
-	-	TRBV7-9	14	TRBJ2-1	TGTGCCAGCAGCTTAGAGGACAACTACAATGAGCAGTTCTTC	CASSLEDNYNEQFF
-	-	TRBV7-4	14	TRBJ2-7	TGTGCCAGCAGCTGGGACGGCGGCCTGGGAGAGCAGTACTTC	CASSWDGGLGEQYF
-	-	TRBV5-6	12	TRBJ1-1	TGTGCCAGCAGCTTGGTCACAGGTGAAGCTTTCTTT	CASSLVTGEAFF
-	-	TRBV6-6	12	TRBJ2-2	TGTGCCAGCAGTTACGTTCCCGGGGAGCTGTTTTTT	CASSYVPGELFF
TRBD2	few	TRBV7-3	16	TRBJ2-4	TGTGCCAGCAGCCTCACGGGAGGGGGACCCTTAAACATTCAGTACTTC	CASSLTGGGPLNIQYF
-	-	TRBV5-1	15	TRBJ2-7	TGCGCCAGCAGCTTCCCCGGGGGCGGGAGCTACGAGCAGTACTTC	CASSFPGGGSYEQYF
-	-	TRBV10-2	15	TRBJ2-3	TGCGCCAGCAGTGTACTCACGAGTGACCTCGATACGCAGTATTTT	CASSVLTSDLDTQYF
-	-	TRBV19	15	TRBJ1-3	TGTGCCAGTTCTAGGGAACCAGACTCTGGAAACACCATATATTTT	CASSREPDSGNTIYF
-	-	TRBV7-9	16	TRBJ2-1	TGTGCCAGCAGCAAGCCGGGACTCCACCTCTACAATGAGCAGTTCTTC	CASSKPGLHLYNEQFF
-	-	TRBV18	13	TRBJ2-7	TGTGCCAGCTCACCACCGTTCAGCAACGAGCAGTACTTC	CASSPPFSNEQYF
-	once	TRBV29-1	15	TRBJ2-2	TGCAGCGTCCACGGACAAGGCTTAGGCACCGGGGAGCTGTTTTTT	CSVHGQGLGTGELFF